Following are 10 T cell receptor beta chains from one sample sequenced in a study of Graves' ophthalmopathy and Graves' hyperthyroidism. Researchers took RNA transcripts and amplified TCR beta CDR3 regions from them. HTBI-primed first-round RT-PCR preceded second-round multiplex PCR. TCRdb reanalysed the multiplex PCR reads using MiXCR and keeps one entry per CDR3 protein. Of 500,000 to 600,000 distinct CDR3 sequences listed, less than 45% were seen once; the top ten hold over 3.5%. Sequences were obtained from peripheral blood or thyroid tissue (not recorded which). Every receptor here comes from an adult man with Graves' hyperthyroidism.

This clonotype was detected only a few times. The rearrangement uses TRBV7-8 and TRBJ2-7, with 10 bases lining up with TRBD2. V dropped 6 bases and J dropped 1; count of bases not matched to a gene: 9. This CDR3 is 16 amino acids long. Germline V lookup: CDR1 SGHVS, CDR2 FQNEAQ. The CDR3 bases are TGTGCCAGCAGTTCAAGCGGGGGGGTCACGTCCTACGAGCAGTACTTC. It encodes CASSSSGGVTSYEQYF. The full variable domain, with the rest looked up from reference TRBV7-8 and TRBJ2-7, is GAGVSQSPRYKVAKRGQDVALRCDPISGHVSLFWYQQALGQGPEFLTYFQNEAQLDKSGLPSDRFFAERPEGSVSTLKIQRTQQEDSAVYLCASSSSGGVTSYEQYFGPGTRLTVT.

In this sample, this clonotype turned up many times. This chain links TRBV12-3 or TRBV12-4 with TRBJ1-1; no reliable D call. Deletions cut 2 bases from V and 0 bases from J, with 10 bases between. This CDR3 region has 15 residues. The CDR3 DNA sequence: TGTGCCAGCAGTTTACCCGGACTGCTGAACACTGAAGCTTTCTTT. Translation: CASSLPGLLNTEAFF.

This chain joins TRBV2 and TRBJ2-1; D unclear. There are 10 residues in the CDR3. Trimming cost V 6 bases and J 10 bases, with 7 bases left between them. The germline V gene has CDR1 SNHLY and CDR2 FYNNEI. CDR3 sequence (DNA): TGTGCCAGCAGAGGCAAAGAGCAGTTCTTC. This gives the protein CASRGKEQFF.

This clonotype has only a few counts. A single base separates this from a much larger clone, so it may be a read error. V is TRBV7-9 and J is TRBJ2-7; 9 positions match TRBD2. V dropped 1 base and J dropped 2; count of bases not matched to a gene: 6. The CDR3 covers 16 residues. Germline CDR1 and CDR2: SEHNR and FQNEAQ (reference sequence). DNA for the CDR3: TGTGCCAGCAGCTTAGGCGGGACTAGCAGGGCCTACGAGCAGTACTTC. It codes for CASSLGGTSRAYEQYF.

This clonotype was recorded a few times. The chain carries TRBV29-1 and TRBJ2-3; 9 bases agree with TRBD1. CDR3 length equals 16 residues. V gave up 3 bases and J gave up 5 bases; unmatched junction bases: 12. Germline V gene sequence: CDR1 SQVTM, CDR2 ANQGSEA. The CDR3 region has the DNA TGCAGCGTTGACCCCACCAACAGGGGGCGCGAAGATACGCAGTATTTT. This translates into CSVDPTNRGREDTQYF.

Only a few counts were recorded for this clonotype. V and J are TRBV19 and TRBJ1-1; the D gene is possibly TRBD1 (6 bases). Trimming removed 6 bases from V and 0 bases from J, with 11 bases in between. In germline, CDR1 is LNHDA, CDR2 SQIVND (reference sequence). The CDR3 spans 14 residues. The CDR3 loop is CASSRTVLNTEAFF. The CDR3, as DNA: TGTGCCAGTAGCAGGACAGTCTTGAACACTGAAGCTTTCTTT. Combining the CDR3 with reference TRBV19 and TRBJ1-1 gives the whole variable domain DGGITQSPKYLFRKEGQNVTLSCEQNLNHDAMYWYRQDPGQGLRLIYYSQIVNDFQKGDIAEGYSVSREKKESFPLTVTSAQKNPTAFYLCASSRTVLNTEAFFGQGTRLTVV.

This clonotype has a count of ten or more. This rearrangement joins TRBV5-1 to TRBJ1-1, with TRBD1 matching 7 bases. V trimming: 1 base; J trimming: 6 bases; junction bases outside the gene matches: 12. CDR1 and CDR2 (germline): SGHRS, YFSETQ. The CDR3 runs to 16 residues. The CDR3 DNA is TGCGCCAGCAGCTTGTGGGACAGTCTCAAAGGGGCTGAAGCTTTCTTT. Amino acid sequence: CASSLWDSLKGAEAFF.

This clonotype was detected many times. V gene TRBV29-1 combines with J gene TRBJ2-2, with 9 bases lining up with TRBD1. Germline V CDR1 and CDR2: SQVTM, ANQGSEA. The junction had 0 bases not matched to a gene; V was cut back by 4 bases and J by 0 bases. The CDR3 contains 14 residues. The CDR3 sequence is CSVGTGANTGELFF. The CDR3 DNA is TGCAGCGTTGGGACAGGGGCGAACACCGGGGAGCTGTTTTTT.

This clonotype was seen a handful of times. V and J are TRBV2 and TRBJ2-7, with a possible D match to TRBD1 (5 bases). Judging by the DNA end, TRBJ2-1 fits better; the J call may be wrong. The CDR3 covers 12 residues. Germline V gives CDR1 SNHLY, CDR2 FYNNEI. As DNA, the CDR3 is TGTGCCAGCAGTGACAGGGTAGGGGAGCAGTTCTTC. This encodes CASSDRVGEQFF.

This clonotype was seen just once. The rearrangement links TRBV10-3 to TRBJ1-5; D is undetermined. Germline V gene lookup returns CDR1 ENHRY and CDR2 SYGVKD. The germline V and J ends were trimmed by 0 bases and 14 bases, with 17 bases remaining between them. The CDR3 spans 14 residues. This CDR3 is CAISESWVGVYEHF. The CDR3 DNA reads TGTGCCATCAGTGAGTCGTGGGTAGGAGTCTACGAGCATTTT.